This T cell receptor (beta chain) was recovered during a study of T cell responses to AZD1222 COVID-19 vaccine. In germline, CDR1 is KGHSH, CDR2 LQKENI. The ends were cut back, 3 bases at V and 0 bases at J, with 9 bases in the middle. The CDR3 contains 15 residues. Some clones are missing from TCRdb's copy, which holds only in-frame ones; the method was immunoSEQ multiplex PCR. Of approximately 120,000 clones in the sample, approximately 90% were seen once. This rearrangement joins TRBV18 to TRBJ2-1, with D tentatively TRBD2 (6 bases). The sequence was collected from an adult in good health. The sample here was peripheral blood, taken on day 0 of AZD1222 vaccination. CDR3 nucleotides: TGTGCCAGCTCACCGGACTATGGCTCCTACAATGAGCAGTTCTTC. It encodes CASSPDYGSYNEQFF.